One sample yielded the 25 T cell receptor beta chains listed below, sequenced in a study of blood T cell repertoires in COVID-19. Profiled with immunoSEQ multiplex PCR; TCRdb holds only in-frame clones, not every one. The sample lists about 400,000 clones, around 88% occurring once. The source material was peripheral blood. Every receptor here comes from a woman in her twenties or thirties with acute or convalescent COVID-19.

This chain connects TRBV7-2 to TRBJ2-3; TRBD2 aligns across 7 bases. The CDR3 length is 15 residues. The trim removed 2 bases at V and 2 bases at J, leaving 4 bases unmatched. From germline, CDR1 is SGHTA and CDR2 FQGNSA. The CDR3 here is CASSLSSGYTDTQYF. The CDR3 region has the DNA TGTGCCAGCAGCTTATCTAGCGGATACACAGATACGCAGTATTTT.

V usage is TRBV29-1 and J usage is TRBJ2-7; D uncertain. Trimming took 4 bases from V and 2 from J, leaving 9 bases between them. The length of the CDR3 is 12 residues. Germline CDR1 SQVTM, CDR2 ANQGSEA. CDR3 nucleotide sequence: TGCAGCGTTGTAACTGCAACCTACGAGCAGTACTTC. This encodes CSVVTATYEQYF.

The V and J genes are TRBV3-1 (or the pseudogene TRBV3-2) and TRBJ2-5, with 13 bases matching TRBD2. CDR1 LGHDT and CDR2 YNNKEL come from the germline V gene (reference sequence). The CDR3 covers 14 residues. After removal of 4 bases from V and 4 bases from J, the junction contained 0 bases not matched to a gene. The CDR3 reads CASSRTSGGETQYF. The CDR3 DNA is TGTGCCAGCAGCCGGACTAGCGGGGGAGAGACCCAGTACTTC.

The genes are TRBV7-2 and TRBJ2-5; possibly TRBD1 for D (6 bases). Germline CDR1 reads SGHTA; CDR2 reads FQGNSA. Trimming stripped 4 bases from V and 5 bases from J, with 14 bases between. This CDR3 region has 14 residues. The CDR3 loop reads CASSSTGRGETQYF. Written as DNA, the CDR3 is TGTGCCAGCAGCTCGACAGGACGTGGTGAGACCCAGTACTTC. Full variable domain (rest looked up from reference TRBV7-2 and TRBJ2-5): GAGVSQSPSNKVTEKGKDVELRCDPISGHTALYWYRQSLGQGLEFLIYFQGNSAPDKSGLPSDRFSAERTGGSVSTLTIQRTQQEDSAVYLCASSSTGRGETQYFGPGTRLLVL.

This clone was picked up a small number of times. The chain combines TRBV20-1 with TRBJ2-3, with 8 bases aligning to TRBD2. The CDR3 is 13 amino acids. Germline V gene sequence: CDR1 DFQATT, CDR2 SNEGSKA (reference sequence). V shed 3 bases, J shed 1 base, and the junction held 0 bases outside the gene matches. In nucleotides, the CDR3 is TGCAGTGCTAGTAGCGGGGGCACAGATACGCAGTATTTT. Protein: CSASSGGTDTQYF.

This clone was observed a handful of times. The sample carries other DNA sequences with the same CDR3. V and J are TRBV12-3 or TRBV12-4 and TRBJ2-7; D not certain. The V end lost 1 base, the J end lost 5 bases, and 6 bases lay between the germline ends. The CDR3 covers 12 residues. The CDR3 DNA reads TGTGCCAGCAGTTTAGGAGTAAACGAGCAGTACTTC. This encodes CASSLGVNEQYF.

V is TRBV5-1 and J is TRBJ1-4, with a possible D match to TRBD1 (5 bases). Germline lookup yields CDR1 SGHRS and CDR2 YFSETQ. V shed 5 bases and J shed 3 bases, with 14 bases lying between them. CDR3 length: 15 amino acids. The CDR3 sequence: CASRIQANSNEKLFF. For the CDR3, the DNA is TGCGCCAGCAGAATACAGGCAAACTCTAATGAAAAACTGTTTTTT.

This clone appeared once. V is TRBV6-5 and J is TRBJ2-5; the D is unclear. V lost 0 bases and J 5 bases, leaving 13 bases between the germline ends. Germline V gene sequence: CDR1 MNHEY, CDR2 SVGAGI. There are 15 residues in the CDR3. The CDR3 loop is CASSYSVSVPETQYF. Here the CDR3 DNA reads TGTGCCAGCAGTTACTCGGTGTCAGTTCCGGAGACCCAGTACTTC.

The chain carries TRBV5-4 and TRBJ2-7, with 7 nucleotides matching TRBD2. V trimming: 5 bases; J trimming: 6 bases; junction bases outside the gene matches: 11. The germline CDR1 and CDR2 sequences are SGHNT and YYREEE (reference sequence). CDR3 size: 14 residues. CDR3 nucleotides: TGTGCCAGCAGGTCTGCCGGTGGGGGGGGCGAGCAGTACTTC. Amino acid sequence: CASRSAGGGGEQYF.

The CDR3 spells CASSQRQGGTNEKLFF. CDR3 coding DNA: TGTGCCAGCAGCCAACGACAGGGTGGCACTAATGAAAAACTGTTTTTT. V gene TRBV9 combines with J gene TRBJ1-4, with TRBD1 matching over 7 bases. Germline loops: CDR1 SGDLS, CDR2 YYNGEE. V lost 4 bases and J lost 2; bases outside the gene matches: 8. The CDR3 sequence is 16 residues long.

The genes are TRBV6-1 and TRBJ2-7, with a weak D call TRBD2 (6 bases). The length of the CDR3 is 15 residues. V dropped 0 bases and J dropped 3 bases, with 12 bases sitting between them. Germline assignment: CDR1 MNHNS and CDR2 SASEGT. The CDR3 loop reads CASSEAAGGLYEQYF. CDR3 DNA sequence: TGTGCCAGCAGTGAAGCGGCAGGAGGGCTCTACGAGCAGTACTTC.

The rearrangement links TRBV6-5 to TRBJ1-1, with a tentative D call TRBD1 (5 bases). Looked up from germline, CDR1 is MNHEY and CDR2 is SVGAGI. The length of the CDR3 is 15 residues. Trimming stripped 5 bases from V and 7 bases from J, with 20 bases between. The CDR3 protein is CASSPRSSGLNEAFF. The CDR3 nucleotides are TGTGCCAGCAGTCCAAGGTCGTCAGGGCTGAATGAAGCTTTCTTT.

This clone was seen once. CDR3 DNA sequence: TGCGCCAGCAGCCATGGGGGGCAGGGGGTAGTGTACGAGCAGTACTTC. As protein: CASSHGGQGVVYEQYF. The genes are TRBV4-1 and TRBJ2-7; D perhaps matches TRBD1 (7 bases). Germline loops: CDR1 MGHRA, CDR2 YSYEKL. Trimming cost V 3 bases and J 4 bases, with 19 bases left between them. CDR3 length: 16 amino acids.

A word on this clone: A much larger clonotype is one base distant, so this may be a read error. CDR3 sequence reads: CASSPGTSTDTQYF. Here the CDR3 DNA reads TGCGCCAGCAGCCCCGGGACTAGCACAGATACGCAGTATTTT. The chain has TRBV4-1 and TRBJ2-3, with TRBD2 as a possible D gene (6 bases). The germline CDR1 and CDR2 sequences are MGHRA and YSYEKL. CDR3 length: 14 amino acids. The ends were cut back, 4 bases at V and 0 bases at J, with 8 bases in the middle.

This chain's CDR3 is CSASPGTNQPQHF. Here the CDR3 DNA reads TGCAGTGCTAGTCCGGGAACAAATCAGCCCCAGCATTTT. The chain couples TRBV20-1 to TRBJ1-5; D gene uncertain. V was trimmed by 3 bases and J by 4 bases, leaving 10 bases between them. CDR3 length: 13 residues. Looked up from germline, CDR1 is DFQATT and CDR2 is SNEGSKA (reference sequence).

The V gene is TRBV2, the J gene TRBJ2-3, with no clear D. V lost 10 bases and J 4 bases, leaving 15 bases between the germline ends. CDR1 is SNHLY, CDR2 FYNNEI, per germline. CDR3 length: 13 amino acids. CDR3 loop: CATGLSVADTQYF. The CDR3 DNA is TGTGCCACCGGTCTGTCCGTCGCAGATACGCAGTATTTT.

The V and J genes are TRBV6-5 and TRBJ2-5; D not resolved. Trimming cost V 5 bases and J 5 bases, with 12 bases left between them. Germline assignment: CDR1 MNHEY and CDR2 SVGAGI. The CDR3 totals 13 residues. CDR3 region: CASSMAGLETQYF. CDR3 DNA sequence: TGTGCCAGCAGTATGGCAGGTTTGGAGACCCAGTACTTC.

The chain couples TRBV28 to TRBJ2-7, with TRBD1 matching over 10 bases. V lost 2 bases and J lost 6; bases outside the gene matches: 7. CDR1 and CDR2 (germline): MDHEN, SYDVKM. The CDR3 is 15 amino acids. DNA of the CDR3: TGTGCCAGCAGTTTAAGACGGGACAGGGGAGTCGAGCAGTACTTC. Encoded protein: CASSLRRDRGVEQYF.

This clone turned up a few times. V gene TRBV5-1 combines with J gene TRBJ2-2; no clear D gene. Germline CDR1 SGHRS, CDR2 YFSETQ. V lost 2 bases and J 3 bases, leaving 11 bases between the germline ends. The CDR3 has 15 amino acids. The CDR3 protein is CASSFDTEYTGELFF. In nucleotides, the CDR3 is TGCGCCAGCAGCTTCGACACTGAATACACCGGGGAGCTGTTTTTT.

This clone showed up just a few times. The V gene is TRBV6-5, the J gene TRBJ1-5; 7 nucleotides agree with TRBD1. This CDR3 contains 15 residues. Germline assignment: CDR1 MNHEY and CDR2 SVGAGI. V gave up 6 bases and J gave up 3 bases; unmatched junction bases: 8. CDR3 in amino acids: CASSLMTGNNQPQHF. The CDR3 DNA is TGTGCCAGCAGCTTGATGACAGGGAACAATCAGCCCCAGCATTTT.

The V call is TRBV10-3, the J call TRBJ2-1; D perhaps matches TRBD2 (6 bases). Germline CDR1 reads ENHRY; CDR2 reads SYGVKD. With 4 bases removed from V and 9 bases from J, the gap between germline ends came to 7 bases. The CDR3 covers 11 residues. CDR3 region: CAISAGGEQFF. The CDR3 DNA follows: TGTGCCATCAGTGCCGGGGGTGAGCAGTTCTTC.

The chain recombines TRBV5-4 with TRBJ1-2, with D perhaps TRBD1 (6 bases). The germline V gene encodes CDR1 SGHNT and CDR2 YYREEE (reference sequence). This CDR3 is built from 15 residues. The V end was cut by 2 bases, the J end by 3 bases, with 14 bases between. CDR3 sequence reads: CASSLGPGEDYGYTF. DNA for the CDR3: TGTGCCAGCAGCTTAGGGCCAGGGGAAGACTATGGCTACACCTTC.

This rearrangement joins TRBV3-1 (or the pseudogene TRBV3-2) to TRBJ2-7; 8 bases are a match to TRBD1. The trim removed 4 bases at V and 3 bases at J, leaving 11 bases unmatched. Per the germline V gene, CDR1 is LGHDT and CDR2 is YNNKEL (reference sequence). The CDR3 runs 16 residues. Here the CDR3 DNA reads TGTGCCAGCAGCCCTGGGACAGGACAAACGATCTACGAGCAGTACTTC. As protein: CASSPGTGQTIYEQYF.

This chain connects TRBV7-9 to TRBJ2-7, with TRBD1 identical over 7 bases. Germline V gives CDR1 SEHNR, CDR2 FQNEAQ (reference sequence). The CDR3 totals 15 residues. Germline trimming cut 4 bases from V and 5 bases from J; bases unmatched to any gene: 11. Here the CDR3 DNA reads TGTGCCAGCAGCTCGTCAGGGGGTCGACTAAACGAGCAGTACTTC. Amino acids: CASSSSGGRLNEQYF.

V is TRBV6-5 and J is TRBJ1-6; no reliable D call. The CDR3 loop spans 16 amino acids. The V gene lost 0 bases and the J gene lost 0 bases, with 6 bases spanning the gap. Germline V gene lookup returns CDR1 MNHEY and CDR2 SVGAGI. This CDR3 is CASSYSPSSYNSPLHF. The CDR3 region has the DNA TGTGCCAGCAGTTACTCACCGAGCTCCTATAATTCACCCCTCCACTTT.